This T cell receptor (beta chain) was documented in a study of blood T cell repertoires in COVID-19. Study-level information: Acute and convalescent COVID-19 samples came from the United States, Italy and Spain.

V was trimmed by 1 base and J by 4 bases, leaving 16 bases between them. The CDR3 has 16 amino acids. The germline V gene encodes CDR1 LGHNA and CDR2 YSLEER. As handled by the study authors: Nucleated cell counts were estimated from reference gene primer amplification. Measured with immunoSEQ multiplex PCR; TCRdb has only the in-frame clones, and not every one. V and J calls and clone size are those listed in that table; D and trimming were worked out from the DNA. The profile covers under 300,000 clones, with approximately 80% appearing a single time and around 2.9% taken by the ten largest. The sequenced sample consisted of peripheral blood. The chain couples TRBV4-3 to TRBJ1-2; a possible D gene is TRBD1 (6 bases). The clonotype originates from a woman in her sixties or seventies with active or convalescent COVID-19. The CDR3 here is CASSQGADRRSYGYTF. The CDR3 DNA follows: TGCGCCAGCAGCCAAGGAGCCGACAGGCGCTCCTATGGCTACACCTTC.